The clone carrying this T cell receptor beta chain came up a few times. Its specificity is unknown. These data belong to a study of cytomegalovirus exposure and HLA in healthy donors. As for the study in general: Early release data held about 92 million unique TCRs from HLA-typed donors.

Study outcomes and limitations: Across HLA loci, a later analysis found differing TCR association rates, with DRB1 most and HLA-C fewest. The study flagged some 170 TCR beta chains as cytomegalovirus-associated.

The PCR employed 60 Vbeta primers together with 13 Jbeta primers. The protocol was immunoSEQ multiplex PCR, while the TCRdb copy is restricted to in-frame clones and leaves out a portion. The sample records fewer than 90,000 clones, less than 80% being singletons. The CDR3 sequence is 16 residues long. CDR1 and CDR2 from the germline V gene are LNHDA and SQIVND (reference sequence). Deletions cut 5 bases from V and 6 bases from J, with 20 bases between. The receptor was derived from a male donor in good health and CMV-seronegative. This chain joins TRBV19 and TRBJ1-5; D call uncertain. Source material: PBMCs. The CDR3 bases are TGTGCCAGTAGTTCCACCCCCAGAGGGTTTGGTCAGCCCCAGCATTTT. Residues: CASSSTPRGFGQPQHF.